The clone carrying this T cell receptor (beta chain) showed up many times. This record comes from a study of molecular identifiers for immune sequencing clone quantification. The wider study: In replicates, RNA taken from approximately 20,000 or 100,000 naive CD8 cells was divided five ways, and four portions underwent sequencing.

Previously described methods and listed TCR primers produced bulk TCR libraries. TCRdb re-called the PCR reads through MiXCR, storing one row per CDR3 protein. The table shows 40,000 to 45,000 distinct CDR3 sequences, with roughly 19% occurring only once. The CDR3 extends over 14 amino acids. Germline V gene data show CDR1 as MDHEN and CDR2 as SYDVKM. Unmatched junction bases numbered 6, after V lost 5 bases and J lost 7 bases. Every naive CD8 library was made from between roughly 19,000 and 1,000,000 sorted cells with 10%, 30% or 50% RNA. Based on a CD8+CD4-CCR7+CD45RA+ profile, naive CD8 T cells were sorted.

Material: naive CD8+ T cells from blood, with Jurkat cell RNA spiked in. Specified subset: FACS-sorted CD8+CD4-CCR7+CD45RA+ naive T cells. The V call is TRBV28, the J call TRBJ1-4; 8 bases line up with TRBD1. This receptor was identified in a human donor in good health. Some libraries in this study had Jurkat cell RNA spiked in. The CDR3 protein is CASSPDRAVEKLFF. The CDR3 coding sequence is TGTGCCAGCAGTCCGGACAGGGCAGTTGAAAAACTGTTTTTT.